These 16 T cell receptor beta chains share one sample of origin, sequenced in a study of T cell responses to AZD1222 COVID-19 vaccine. Some clones are missing from TCRdb's copy, which holds only in-frame ones; the method was immunoSEQ multiplex PCR. Of some 120,000 clones in the sample, roughly 90% were seen once. The material sequenced was peripheral blood, taken on day 0 of AZD1222 vaccination. The receptor source for this set is an adult in good health.

The V and J genes are TRBV19 and TRBJ1-1; 10 nucleotides agree with TRBD1. Per germline, CDR1 LNHDA and CDR2 SQIVND (reference sequence). The CDR3 consists of 15 residues. V dropped 7 bases and J dropped 0; count of bases not matched to a gene: 5. CDR3 in DNA: TGTGCCAGTACCCTGACAGGGGGCATGAACACTGAAGCTTTCTTT. Residues: CASTLTGGMNTEAFF.

This clone was found once. The J gene is TRBJ1-5, the V gene TRBV6-5; 7 nucleotides line up with TRBD1. Germline loops: CDR1 MNHEY, CDR2 SVGAGI. The V and J ends lost 0 bases and 7 bases, in that order; junction bases with no gene match: 6. CDR3 length equals 15 residues. CDR3 loop: CASSYSGAGGQPQHF. The CDR3 bases are TGTGCCAGCAGTTACTCTGGGGCAGGGGGACAGCCCCAGCATTTT.

This clone was recorded only once. The chain links TRBV5-1 to TRBJ1-6; D is undetermined. With 4 bases removed from V and 0 bases from J, the gap between germline ends came to 8 bases. This CDR3 spans 15 amino acids. Per the germline V gene, CDR1 is SGHRS and CDR2 is YFSETQ. CDR3 in amino acids: CASSRGSSYNSPLHF. The DNA of the CDR3 is TGCGCCAGCAGCCGTGGGAGCTCCTATAATTCACCCCTCCACTTT. Full variable domain (outside the CDR3, taken from reference TRBV5-1 and TRBJ1-6): KAGVTQTPRYLIKTRGQQVTLSCSPISGHRSVSWYQQTPGQGLQFLFEYFSETQRNKGNFPGRFSGRQFSNSRSEMNVSTLELGDSALYLCASSRGSSYNSPLHFGNGTRLTVT.

CDR3 in DNA: TGTGCCAGCAGCTCACTTGGCGGACAGGTTTTTGAAGCTTTCTTT. Translated, it gives CASSSLGGQVFEAFF. This sequence joins TRBV13 and TRBJ1-1; 7 nucleotides align to TRBD1. Per the germline V gene, CDR1 is PRHDT and CDR2 is FYEKMQ (reference sequence). The junction had 12 bases not matched to a gene; V was cut back by 4 bases and J by 7 bases. The CDR3 extends over 15 amino acids.

The V gene is TRBV9, the J gene TRBJ2-7; no clear D. Germline V gene sequence: CDR1 SGDLS, CDR2 YYNGEE. Between the trimmed V and J ends, which lost 4 bases and 3 bases, there was a span of 11 bases. The CDR3 covers 13 residues. In DNA form, the CDR3 reads TGTGCCAGCAGCCGCCTAGGAAGCTACGAGCAGTACTTC. Translated: CASSRLGSYEQYF.

This clone was observed a few times. V is TRBV15 and J is TRBJ2-1; maybe TRBD2 (5 bases). Trimming pared 1 base from V and 5 bases from J, leaving 21 bases between. CDR1 and CDR2 from the germline V gene are LNHNV and YYDKDF (reference sequence). The CDR3 loop spans 18 amino acids. The DNA for the CDR3 is TGTGCCACCAGCAGAGCCGGCCGGGCCGGAGGTAGCAACAATGAGCAGTTCTTC. Translated, it gives CATSRAGRAGGSNNEQFF.

This CDR3 reads CASSPLVENYSNQPQHF. The CDR3 coding sequence is TGTGCCAGCAGCCCCTTAGTGGAAAACTATAGCAATCAGCCCCAGCATTTT. The chain combines TRBV28 with TRBJ1-5; D remains ambiguous. Trimming pared 6 bases from V and 0 bases from J, leaving 18 bases between. The germline V gene has CDR1 MDHEN and CDR2 SYDVKM. The length of the CDR3 is 17 residues.

V and J are TRBV28 and TRBJ2-1; D possibly corresponds to TRBD2 (6 bases). V dropped 4 bases and J dropped 6 bases, with 28 bases sitting between them. This CDR3 has 19 residues. Germline CDR1 MDHEN, CDR2 SYDVKM. Here the CDR3 reads CASSSPGRETEGRPNEQFF. CDR3 in DNA: TGTGCCAGCAGTTCCCCCGGGCGCGAGACGGAGGGAAGACCCAATGAGCAGTTCTTC.

With regard to this clone: Other DNA sequences from this sample encode an identical CDR3 as well. The chain has TRBV28 and TRBJ1-1; TRBD1 aligns across 7 bases. The CDR3 is made up of 15 amino acids. V was clipped by 2 bases and J by 0 bases; unmatched bases: 3. Germline V CDR1 and CDR2: MDHEN, SYDVKM. The CDR3 DNA follows: TGTGCCAGCAGTTTAGGGGGACAGTTGAACACTGAAGCTTTCTTT. Translation gives CASSLGGQLNTEAFF. Full variable domain (rest looked up from reference TRBV28 and TRBJ1-1): DVKVTQSSRYLVKRTGEKVFLECVQDMDHENMFWYRQDPGLGLRLIYFSYDVKMKEKGDIPEGYSVSREKKERFSLILESASTNQTSMYLCASSLGGQLNTEAFFGQGTRLTVV.

This chain uses TRBV5-8 with TRBJ1-2, with TRBD1 as a possible D gene (6 bases). V was shortened by 4 bases and J by 4 bases, with 17 bases between the two germline ends. The CDR3 runs to 15 residues. Germline V CDR1 and CDR2: SGHTS, YDEGEE. The CDR3 here is CASSRRGKGVYGYTF. In DNA, the CDR3 is TGTGCCAGCAGCCGGAGGGGGAAAGGAGTCTATGGCTACACCTTC. Combining the CDR3 with reference TRBV5-8 and TRBJ1-2 gives the whole variable domain EAGVTQSPTHLIKTRGQQATLRCSPISGHTSVYWYQQALGLGLQFLLWYDEGEERNRGNFPPRFSGRQFPNYSSELNVNALELEDSALYLCASSRRGKGVYGYTFGSGTRLTVV.

The chain employs TRBV19 and TRBJ2-7; unclear D gene. Trimming took 1 base from V and 3 from J, leaving 10 bases between them. Germline V gene lookup returns CDR1 LNHDA and CDR2 SQIVND (reference sequence). This CDR3 comprises 14 residues. Written as DNA, the CDR3 is TGTGCCAGTAGTATAGTGGCCGGATTCTACGAGCAGTACTTC. It translates to CASSIVAGFYEQYF.

This chain connects TRBV7-2 to TRBJ2-7; the D call may be TRBD1 or TRBD2 (5 bases each). The CDR3 is made up of 15 amino acids. Trimming cost V 3 bases and J 5 bases, with 17 bases left between them. From germline, CDR1 is SGHTA and CDR2 FQGNSA. CDR3 loop: CASSFQGRMRNEQYF. CDR3 DNA: TGTGCCAGCAGCTTTCAGGGACGGATGAGAAACGAGCAGTACTTC.

This clone was detected only a few times. The rearrangement uses TRBV5-3 and TRBJ2-7; D possibly uses TRBD1 or TRBD2 (5 bases each). TRBV5-3 is sorted into the ORF group, with uncertain function. Deletions cut 2 bases from V and 0 bases from J, with 24 bases between. This CDR3 is 19 amino acids long. CDR3 protein: CARSFYGTQFWGCSYEQYF. The CDR3 bases are TGTGCCAGAAGCTTCTACGGGACCCAATTTTGGGGATGCTCCTACGAGCAGTACTTC.

The CDR3 sequence is CASSLVSTVTEAFF. CDR3 nucleotide sequence: TGTGCCAGCAGCTTAGTTTCTACGGTTACTGAAGCTTTCTTT. The chain employs TRBV7-9 and TRBJ1-1, with no clear D. V was pared by 1 base and J by 5 bases, with 11 bases between. CDR1 and CDR2 from the germline V gene are SEHNR and FQNEAQ (reference sequence). The CDR3 loop spans 14 amino acids. The full variable domain, with the rest looked up from reference TRBV7-9 and TRBJ1-1, is DTGVSQNPRHKITKRGQNVTFRCDPISEHNRLYWYRQTLGQGPEFLTYFQNEAQLEKSRLLSDRFSAERPKGSFSTLEIQRTEQGDSAMYLCASSLVSTVTEAFFGQGTRLTVV.

The chain uses TRBV3-1 (or the pseudogene TRBV3-2) and TRBJ1-2; 9 positions agree with TRBD1. This CDR3 is 15 amino acids long. CDR1 and CDR2 from the germline V gene are LGHDT and YNNKEL (reference sequence). With 0 bases clipped from V and 10 bases from J, the junction kept 9 bases outside the gene matches. The CDR3 nucleotides are TGTGCCAGCAGCCAAGAGGAAAAGGACAGGGGTAACTACACCTTC. Its protein is CASSQEEKDRGNYTF.

V and J are TRBV19 and TRBJ1-6; unclear D gene. The CDR3 sequence is 14 residues long. Trimming pared 8 bases from V and 2 bases from J, leaving 10 bases between. Germline CDR1 reads LNHDA; CDR2 reads SQIVND (reference sequence). The CDR3 DNA is TGTGCCAGTGCCCGCGAAACCTATAATTCACCCCTCCACTTT. It is translated as CASARETYNSPLHF.